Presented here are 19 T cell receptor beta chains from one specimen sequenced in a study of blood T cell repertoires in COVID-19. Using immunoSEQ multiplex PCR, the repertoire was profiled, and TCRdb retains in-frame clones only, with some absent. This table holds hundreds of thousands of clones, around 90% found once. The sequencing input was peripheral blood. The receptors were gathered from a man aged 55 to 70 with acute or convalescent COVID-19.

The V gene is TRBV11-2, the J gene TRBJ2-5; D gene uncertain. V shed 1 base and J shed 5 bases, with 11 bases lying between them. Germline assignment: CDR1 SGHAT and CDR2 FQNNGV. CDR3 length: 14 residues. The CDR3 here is CASSLGRVRETQYF. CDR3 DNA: TGTGCCAGCAGCTTAGGTCGGGTCCGGGAGACCCAGTACTTC.

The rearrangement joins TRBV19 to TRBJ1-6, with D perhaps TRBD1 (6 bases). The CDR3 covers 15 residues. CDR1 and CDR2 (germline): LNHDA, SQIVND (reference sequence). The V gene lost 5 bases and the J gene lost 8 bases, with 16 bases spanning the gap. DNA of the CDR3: TGTGCCAGTAGTGCGACAGGTGTTTCGGATTCACCCCTCCACTTT. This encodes CASSATGVSDSPLHF.

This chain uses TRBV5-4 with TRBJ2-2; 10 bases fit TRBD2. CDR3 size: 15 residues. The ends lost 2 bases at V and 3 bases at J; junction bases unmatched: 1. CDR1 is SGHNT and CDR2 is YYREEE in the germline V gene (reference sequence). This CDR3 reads CASSLAGGYTGELFF. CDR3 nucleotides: TGTGCCAGCAGCTTAGCGGGGGGGTACACCGGGGAGCTGTTTTTT. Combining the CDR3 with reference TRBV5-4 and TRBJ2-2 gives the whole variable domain ETGVTQSPTHLIKTRGQQVTLRCSSQSGHNTVSWYQQALGQGPQFIFQYYREEENGRGNFPPRFSGLQFPNYSSELNVNALELDDSALYLCASSLAGGYTGELFFGEGSRLTVL.

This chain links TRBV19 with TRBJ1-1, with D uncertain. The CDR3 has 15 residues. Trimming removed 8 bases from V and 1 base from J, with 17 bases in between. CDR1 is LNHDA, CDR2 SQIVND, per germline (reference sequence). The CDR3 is CASRVGRLENTEAFF. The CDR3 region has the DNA TGTGCCAGTCGAGTGGGGAGGTTGGAGAACACTGAAGCTTTCTTT.

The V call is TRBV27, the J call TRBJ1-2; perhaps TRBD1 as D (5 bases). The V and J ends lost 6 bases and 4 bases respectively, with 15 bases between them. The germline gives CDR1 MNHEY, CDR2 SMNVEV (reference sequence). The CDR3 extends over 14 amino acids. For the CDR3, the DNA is TGTGCCAGCAGCCCTGGCAGGGATTTCTATGGCTACACCTTC. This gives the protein CASSPGRDFYGYTF.

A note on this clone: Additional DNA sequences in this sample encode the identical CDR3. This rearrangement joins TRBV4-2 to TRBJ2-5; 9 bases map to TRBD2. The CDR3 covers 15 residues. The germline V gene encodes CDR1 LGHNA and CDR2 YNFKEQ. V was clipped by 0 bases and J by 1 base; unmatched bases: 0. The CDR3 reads CASSQERGGQETQYF. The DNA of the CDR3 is TGTGCCAGCAGCCAAGAGCGGGGGGGCCAAGAGACCCAGTACTTC.

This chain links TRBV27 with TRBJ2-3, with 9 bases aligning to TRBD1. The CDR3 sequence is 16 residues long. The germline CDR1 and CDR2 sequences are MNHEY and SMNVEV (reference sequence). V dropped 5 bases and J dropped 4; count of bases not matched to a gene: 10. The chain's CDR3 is CASSPGQGLPPDTQYF. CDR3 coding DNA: TGTGCCAGCAGTCCGGGACAGGGCTTGCCCCCAGATACGCAGTATTTT.

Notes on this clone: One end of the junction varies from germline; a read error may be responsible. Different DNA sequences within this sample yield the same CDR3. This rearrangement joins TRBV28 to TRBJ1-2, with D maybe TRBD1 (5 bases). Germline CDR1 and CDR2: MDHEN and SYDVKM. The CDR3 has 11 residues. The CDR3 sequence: CASREGYGYTF. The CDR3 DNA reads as TGTGCCAGCAGGGAGGGGTATGGCTACACTTTC.

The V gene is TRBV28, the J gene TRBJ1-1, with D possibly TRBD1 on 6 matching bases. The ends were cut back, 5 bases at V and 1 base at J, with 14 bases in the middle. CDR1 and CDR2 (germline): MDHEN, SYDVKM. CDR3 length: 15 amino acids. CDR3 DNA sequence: TGTGCCAGCAGTCCACCCGGGGGGCCGAACACTGAAGCTTTCTTT. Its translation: CASSPPGGPNTEAFF.

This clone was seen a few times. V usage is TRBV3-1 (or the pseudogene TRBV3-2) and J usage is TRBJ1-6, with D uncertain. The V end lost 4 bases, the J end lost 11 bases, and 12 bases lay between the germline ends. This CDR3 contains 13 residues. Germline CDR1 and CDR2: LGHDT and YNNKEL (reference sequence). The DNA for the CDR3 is TGTGCCAGCAGCCGAACCGCGGTGGCACCCCTCCACTTT. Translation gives CASSRTAVAPLHF.

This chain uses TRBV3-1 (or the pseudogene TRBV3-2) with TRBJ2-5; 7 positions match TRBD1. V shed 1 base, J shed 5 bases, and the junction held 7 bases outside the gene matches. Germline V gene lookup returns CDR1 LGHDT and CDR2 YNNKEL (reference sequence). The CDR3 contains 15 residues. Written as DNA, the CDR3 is TGTGCCAGCAGCCAAGTAAGGGGGCAGCGGGAGACCCAGTACTTC. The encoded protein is CASSQVRGQRETQYF.

The CDR3 is CASSQRGGGETQYF. CDR3 DNA: TGTGCCAGCAGTCAGCGGGGGGGCGGGGAGACCCAGTACTTC. The J gene is TRBJ2-5, the V gene TRBV6-5; TRBD2 aligns across 10 bases. V was pared by 5 bases and J by 5 bases, with 5 bases of the junction left unmatched. This CDR3 contains 14 residues. Per germline, CDR1 MNHEY and CDR2 SVGAGI.

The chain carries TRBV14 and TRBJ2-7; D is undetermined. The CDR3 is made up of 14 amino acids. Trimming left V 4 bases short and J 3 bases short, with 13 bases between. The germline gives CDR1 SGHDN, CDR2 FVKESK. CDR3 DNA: TGTGCCAGCAGCCCCCTTGCAGCAGGCTACGAGCAGTACTTC. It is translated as CASSPLAAGYEQYF.

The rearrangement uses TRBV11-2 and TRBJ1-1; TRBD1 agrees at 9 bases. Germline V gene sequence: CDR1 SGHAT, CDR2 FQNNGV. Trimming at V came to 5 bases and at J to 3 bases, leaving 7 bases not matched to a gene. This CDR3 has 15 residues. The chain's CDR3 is CASSLQRDRDTEAFF. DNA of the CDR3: TGTGCCAGCAGCCTACAGCGGGACAGGGACACTGAAGCTTTCTTT. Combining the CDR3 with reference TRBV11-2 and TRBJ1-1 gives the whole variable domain EAGVAQSPRYKIIEKRQSVAFWCNPISGHATLYWYQQILGQGPKLLIQFQNNGVVDDSQLPKDRFSAERLKGVDSTLKIQPAKLEDSAVYLCASSLQRDRDTEAFFGQGTRLTVV.

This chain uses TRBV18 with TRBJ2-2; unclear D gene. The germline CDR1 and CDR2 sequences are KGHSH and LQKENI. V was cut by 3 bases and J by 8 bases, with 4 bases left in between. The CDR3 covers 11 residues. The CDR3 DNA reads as TGTGCCAGCTCACCTCCAGGGGAGCTGTTTTTT. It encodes CASSPPGELFF.

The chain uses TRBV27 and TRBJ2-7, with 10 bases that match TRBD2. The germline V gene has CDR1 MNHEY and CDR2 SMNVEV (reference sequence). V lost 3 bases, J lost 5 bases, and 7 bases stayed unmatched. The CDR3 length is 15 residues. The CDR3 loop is CASSLGASGGHEQYF. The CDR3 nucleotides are TGTGCCAGCAGTTTGGGGGCTAGCGGGGGACACGAGCAGTACTTC.

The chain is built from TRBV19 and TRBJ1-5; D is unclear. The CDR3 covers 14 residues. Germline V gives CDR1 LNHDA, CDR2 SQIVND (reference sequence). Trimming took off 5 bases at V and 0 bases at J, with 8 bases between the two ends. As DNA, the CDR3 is TGTGCCAGTAGTTTTTCAGATAGCAATCAGCCCCAGCATTTT. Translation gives CASSFSDSNQPQHF.

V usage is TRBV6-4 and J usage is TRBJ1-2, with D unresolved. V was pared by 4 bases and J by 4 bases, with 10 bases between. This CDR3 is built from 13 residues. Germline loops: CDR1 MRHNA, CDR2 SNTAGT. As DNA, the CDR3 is TGTGCCAGCAGTGTAGAGACGGGCTATGGCTACACCTTC. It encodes CASSVETGYGYTF.

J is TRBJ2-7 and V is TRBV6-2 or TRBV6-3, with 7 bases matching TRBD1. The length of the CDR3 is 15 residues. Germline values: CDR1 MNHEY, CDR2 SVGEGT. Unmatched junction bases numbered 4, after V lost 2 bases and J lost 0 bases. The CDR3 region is CASSYDRVSSYEQYF. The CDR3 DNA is TGTGCCAGCAGTTACGACAGGGTTAGCTCCTACGAGCAGTACTTC.